A single sample is the source of the 15 T cell receptor beta chains below, sequenced in a study of neurological immune-mediated disorders. A single record per CDR3 protein comes from TCRdb applying MiXCR to the 5' RACE reads. Of about 89,000 distinct CDR3 sequences listed, roughly 2.6% are singletons. Sequenced sample: PBMCs. The receptors derive from a woman in her twenties or thirties with multiple sclerosis.

There are many counts of this clonotype. This chain links TRBV20-1 with TRBJ2-3; D possibly corresponds to TRBD2 (6 bases). Germline lookup yields CDR1 DFQATT and CDR2 SNEGSKA (reference sequence). The CDR3 runs 17 residues. V was trimmed by 0 bases and J by 4 bases, leaving 20 bases between them. The CDR3: CSARDHGSGPRADTQYF. CDR3 bases: TGCAGTGCTAGAGATCATGGTAGCGGCCCTCGTGCAGATACGCAGTATTTT.

The chain couples TRBV3-1 to TRBJ2-5; D not certain. With 2 bases removed from V and 4 bases from J, the gap between germline ends came to 11 bases. Germline CDR1 and CDR2: LGHDT and YNNKEL (reference sequence). The CDR3 extends over 14 amino acids. The CDR3: CASSQRRSGETQYF. CDR3 nucleotides: TGTGCCAGCAGCCAAAGAAGGTCAGGAGAGACCCAGTACTTC.

This clonotype was recorded at least ten times. The chain has TRBV6-2 or TRBV6-3 and TRBJ2-1; the match to TRBD2 covers 9 bases. V shed 0 bases, J shed 3 bases, and the junction held 6 bases outside the gene matches. Germline V gene sequence: CDR1 MNHEY, CDR2 SVGEGT. The CDR3 covers 17 residues. The CDR3 sequence is CASSYSPPSGIYNEQFF. For the CDR3, the DNA is TGTGCCAGCAGTTACTCCCCCCCTAGCGGGATCTACAATGAGCAGTTCTTC.

This clonotype was found many times. The chain links TRBV5-1 to TRBJ2-7, with 7 nucleotides matching TRBD1. The germline gives CDR1 SGHRS, CDR2 YFSETQ. The CDR3 covers 14 residues. With V trimmed by 4 bases and J by 1 base, 5 bases remained unmatched. The CDR3 region is CASSGGQPSYEQYF. Written as DNA, the CDR3 is TGCGCCAGCAGCGGGGGACAGCCGTCCTACGAGCAGTACTTC.

There are many counts of this clonotype. V gene TRBV7-2 combines with J gene TRBJ2-7; 7 positions match TRBD2. Germline V gives CDR1 SGHTA, CDR2 FQGNSA. The CDR3 totals 16 residues. V was clipped by 4 bases and J by 2 bases; unmatched bases: 11. CDR3 nucleotide sequence: TGTGCCAGCAGCTCGTGGGGGGGAGGAACCCCCTACGAGCAGTACTTC. The encoded protein is CASSSWGGGTPYEQYF.

In its sample, this clonotype was seen many times. The chain uses TRBV5-8 and TRBJ2-5; 7 bases agree with TRBD2. V was clipped by 4 bases and J by 1 base; unmatched bases: 10. This CDR3 comprises 16 residues. The germline V gene has CDR1 SGHTS and CDR2 YDEGEE. CDR3 in amino acids: CASSPGSSGGQETQYF. The CDR3 region has the DNA TGTGCCAGCAGCCCGGGGTCTAGCGGTGGCCAAGAGACCCAGTACTTC.

The table lists this clonotype with many counts. The chain couples TRBV5-1 to TRBJ1-2; possibly TRBD1 for D (5 bases). The CDR3 is 14 amino acids. Germline lookup yields CDR1 SGHRS and CDR2 YFSETQ. Deletions cut 0 bases from V and 3 bases from J, with 9 bases between. The CDR3 bases are TGCGCCAGCAGCTTGGCCGGGACGGACTATGGCTACACCTTC. The encoded protein is CASSLAGTDYGYTF.

Many counts were recorded for this clonotype. The rearrangement joins TRBV27 to TRBJ1-5; a possible D gene is TRBD1 (5 bases). The CDR3 loop spans 14 amino acids. Germline CDR1 and CDR2: MNHEY and SMNVEV (reference sequence). V dropped 2 bases and J dropped 6 bases, with 11 bases sitting between them. Here the CDR3 DNA reads TGTGCCAGCAGTTTAAGCAGGGCTGGTCAGCCCCAGCATTTT. Amino acid sequence: CASSLSRAGQPQHF.

This clonotype showed up many times. The chain uses TRBV7-2 and TRBJ1-1; possibly TRBD1 for D (5 bases). Germline V CDR1 and CDR2: SGHTA, FQGNSA. Trimming removed 5 bases from V and 1 base from J, with 11 bases in between. This CDR3 has 14 residues. CDR3 in amino acids: CASSPGLPNTEAFF. The CDR3 nucleotides read TGTGCCAGCAGCCCGGGACTCCCGAACACTGAAGCTTTCTTT.

This clonotype was seen ten or more times. J is TRBJ1-2 and V is TRBV5-1, with TRBD1 identical over 8 bases. Germline loops: CDR1 SGHRS, CDR2 YFSETQ. V was clipped by 5 bases and J by 6 bases; unmatched bases: 3. The CDR3 totals 12 residues. CDR3 coding DNA: TGCGCCAGCAGGTCAGGGGGCGATGGCTACACCTTC. Amino acid sequence: CASRSGGDGYTF. Combining the CDR3 with reference TRBV5-1 and TRBJ1-2 gives the whole variable domain KAGVTQTPRYLIKTRGQQVTLSCSPISGHRSVSWYQQTPGQGLQFLFEYFSETQRNKGNFPGRFSGRQFSNSRSEMNVSTLELGDSALYLCASRSGGDGYTFGSGTRLTVV.

This clonotype was counted ten times or more. This chain connects TRBV7-2 to TRBJ2-4, with TRBD1 matching over 8 bases. V dropped 5 bases and J dropped 6; count of bases not matched to a gene: 6. CDR3 length equals 14 residues. Germline V gene data show CDR1 as SGHTA and CDR2 as FQGNSA. DNA of the CDR3: TGTGCCAGCAGCCCAGACCAGGGGGCAAACATTCAGTACTTC. It specifies CASSPDQGANIQYF.

In its sample, this clonotype was seen many times. V gene TRBV27 combines with J gene TRBJ2-5; maybe TRBD1 (8 bases). V lost 8 bases, J lost 1 base, and 23 bases lay in between. CDR3 length: 17 amino acids. Per the germline V gene, CDR1 is MNHEY and CDR2 is SMNVEV (reference sequence). In DNA form, the CDR3 reads TGTGCCAGCCAGGGGGCGCGGGAGAGCCTCTCCCAAGAGACCCAGTACTTC. This encodes CASQGARESLSQETQYF.

This clonotype has at least ten counts. The rearrangement links TRBV18 to TRBJ1-1; D gene unclear. CDR1 and CDR2 from the germline V gene are KGHSH and LQKENI. The length of the CDR3 is 14 residues. Trimming left V 4 bases short and J 4 bases short, with 13 bases between. The CDR3 DNA reads TGTGCCAGCTCACGGGAGATGGGTGGCACTGAAGCTTTCTTT. It specifies CASSREMGGTEAFF.

Many counts were recorded for this clonotype. The chain joins TRBV9 to TRBJ2-5; TRBD1 matches 9 bases. The CDR3 length is 13 residues. Germline-derived CDR1 and CDR2 are SGDLS and YYNGEE. The CDR3 loop is CAKRRQGDETQYF. The CDR3 DNA is TGTGCTAAACGGCGACAGGGGGATGAGACCCAGTACTTC.

This clonotype was detected ten times or more. The chain employs TRBV20-1 and TRBJ2-3; 7 nucleotides line up with TRBD1. J gave up 3 bases and V 0 bases, and 9 bases lay outside the gene matches. The CDR3 contains 16 residues. Looked up from germline, CDR1 is DFQATT and CDR2 is SNEGSKA (reference sequence). CDR3 in amino acids: CSARDRGGRGTDTQYF. CDR3 nucleotide sequence: TGCAGTGCTAGAGATCGAGGGGGCAGGGGAACAGATACGCAGTATTTT.